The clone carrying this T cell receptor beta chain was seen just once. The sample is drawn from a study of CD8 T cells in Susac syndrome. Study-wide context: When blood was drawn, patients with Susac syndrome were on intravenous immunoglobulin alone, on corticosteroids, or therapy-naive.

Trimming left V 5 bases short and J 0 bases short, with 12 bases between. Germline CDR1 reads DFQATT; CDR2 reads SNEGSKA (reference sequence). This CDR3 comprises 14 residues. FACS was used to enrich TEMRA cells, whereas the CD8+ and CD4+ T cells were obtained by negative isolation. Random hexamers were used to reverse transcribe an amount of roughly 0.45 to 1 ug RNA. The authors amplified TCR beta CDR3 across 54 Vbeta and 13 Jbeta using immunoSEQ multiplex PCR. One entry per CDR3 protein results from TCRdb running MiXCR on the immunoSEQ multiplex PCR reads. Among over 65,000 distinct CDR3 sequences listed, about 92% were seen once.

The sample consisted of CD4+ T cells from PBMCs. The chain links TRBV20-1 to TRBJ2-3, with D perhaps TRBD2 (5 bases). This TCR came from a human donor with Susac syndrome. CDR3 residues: CSAFSAVSTDTQYF. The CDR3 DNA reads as TGCAGTGCTTTCTCAGCGGTCAGCACAGATACGCAGTATTTT.